The text below deals with one TCR beta chain. Its specific antigen is unknown. Per-base qualities were not stored, and no clone one base away is much larger. The receptor library was made with RT-PCR. Sequenced using an Illumina HiSeq 2500. Using fastp at Q25 and MiXCR, TCRdb reprocessed the public reads and kept productive beta chains. Every CDR3 protein is listed once, alongside the most common genes and DNA of its rows. In this sample the table shows 500,000 to 550,000 distinct CDR3 sequences, roughly 7.6% of which occur a single time. The ten largest clonotypes hold under 15% of the sample. The CDR3 measures 14 amino acids from cysteine to phenylalanine. The entry retains the CDR3 DNA only, 42 bases that are in frame from base 1. From a lookup of the germline V gene, CDR1 and CDR2 are SGHDT and YYEEEE. At the junction V is shortened by 0 bases and J by 0 bases, with 6 bases in between. This sample was included in a study of response to subunit inactivated influenza vaccine (dated by TCRdb to the late 2010s). Looking at the study overall: The study used deep quantitative T cell receptor repertoire profiling to track responses to a trivalent subunit inactivated influenza vaccine.

Broad study findings and their caveats: According to the authors, only a limited number of new T cells may be recruited by each seasonal influenza vaccination.

The rearranged chain carries TRBV5-6 and TRBJ1-1; too little of a D gene remains to name it. The TCR comes from a man aged 45-69 years who received an inactivated influenza vaccine. Donor details come from another sample of the same person, matched by shared clones. Sequencing was performed on PBMCs from blood, taken less than 30 months after vaccination. The DNA sequence follows: TGTGCCAGCAGCTTGGTATGGGTGAACACTGAAGCTTTCTTT. Its amino acids are CASSLVWVNTEAFF. Joined to the reference TRBV5-6 and TRBJ1-1 proteins, this CDR3 gives the full variable domain: DAGVTQSPTHLIKTRGQQVTLRCSPKSGHDTVSWYQQALGQGPQFIFQYYEEEERQRGNFPDRFSGHQFPNYSSELNVNALLLGDSALYLCASSLVWVNTEAFFGQGTRLTVV.